These 6 T cell receptor beta chains share one sample of origin, sequenced in a study of OX40 agonist ivuxolimab in advanced cancers. Libraries were prepared by immunoSEQ multiplex PCR; TCRdb keeps only in-frame clonotypes and omits some of them. The sample gives more than 9,500 clones, nearly 80% of which show up once; roughly 27% is in the top ten. Material: CD4+ or CD8+ T cells sorted from blood, obtained in a trial of the OX40 agonist ivuxolimab. Receptors originate from an adult with an advanced solid tumor such as melanoma, head and neck, liver or kidney cancer.

The CDR3 bases are TGTGCCAGCACCAGAGGGGGGCTAAATCAGCCCCAGCATTTT. Translation: CASTRGGLNQPQHF. The genes are TRBV7-9 and TRBJ1-5; D is possibly TRBD1 (6 bases). The germline V gene has CDR1 SEHNR and CDR2 FQNEAQ (reference sequence). V was clipped by 7 bases and J by 4 bases, with 14 bases between them. The CDR3 is made up of 14 amino acids.

This chain uses TRBV2 with TRBJ2-5; TRBD1 aligns across 9 bases. The J call is in doubt because the DNA end fits TRBJ2-7 better. In germline, CDR1 is SNHLY, CDR2 FYNNEI. The CDR3 contains 14 residues. CDR3 nucleotides: TGTGCCAGCAGGGGGGGACAGGGCTTGGACGAGCAGTACTTC. It encodes CASRGGQGLDEQYF.

The V call is TRBV27, the J call TRBJ2-1; TRBD2 is a possible D gene (6 bases). Looked up from germline, CDR1 is MNHEY and CDR2 is SMNVEV (reference sequence). This CDR3 comprises 14 residues. Between the trimmed V and J ends, which lost 4 bases and 5 bases, there was a span of 12 bases. CDR3 sequence: CASSSYGTDNEQFF. CDR3 DNA: TGTGCCAGCAGTTCTTACGGGACTGACAATGAGCAGTTCTTC.

The V gene is TRBV5-5, the J gene TRBJ2-7; no clear D gene. CDR1 and CDR2 from the germline V gene are SGHKS and YYEKEE (reference sequence). Trimming took off 5 bases at V and 2 bases at J, with 5 bases between the two ends. CDR3 length: 11 residues. CDR3 DNA: TGTGCCAGCAGTTTCGCCTACGAGCAGTACTTC. Translating gives CASSFAYEQYF. The whole variable domain, filled in from reference TRBV5-5 and TRBJ2-7, reads DAGVTQSPTHLIKTRGQQVTLRCSPISGHKSVSWYQQVLGQGPQFIFQYYEKEERGRGNFPDRFSARQFPNYSSELNVNALLLGDSALYLCASSFAYEQYFGPGTRLTVT.

J is TRBJ2-7 and V is TRBV7-9; the D is unclear. Trimming took 4 bases from V and 3 from J, leaving 13 bases between them. The CDR3 contains 14 residues. CDR1 and CDR2 (germline): SEHNR, FQNEAQ (reference sequence). The CDR3 DNA sequence: TGTGCCAGCAGCTATGGCGGAATAGACTACGAGCAGTACTTC. Its protein is CASSYGGIDYEQYF.

CDR3 sequence: CASRLFRQGGYEQYF. CDR3 nucleotides: TGTGCAAGTCGCTTATTTAGGCAGGGGGGGTACGAGCAGTACTTC. The chain employs TRBV12-2 and TRBJ2-7. TRBV12-2 is an annotated pseudogene. This CDR3 is 15 amino acids long.